This T cell receptor (beta chain) was captured in a study of OX40 agonist ivuxolimab in advanced cancers. The protocol was immunoSEQ multiplex PCR, while the TCRdb copy is restricted to in-frame clones and leaves out a portion. The top ten clones hold roughly 3.8% of a sample with roughly 19,000 clones, roughly 84% of them seen once. General study results and limits: Clonal expansion among partial responders at 0.1-3.0 mg/kg ranked near the lowest.

In the case of this clone: Its specificity is unknown.

This CDR3 spans 15 amino acids. CDR1 and CDR2 (germline): SGDLS, YYNGEE. The V end was cut by 2 bases, the J end by 5 bases, with 17 bases between. Specimen: CD4+ or CD8+ T cells sorted from blood, collected in a trial of the OX40 agonist ivuxolimab. This TCR derives from an adult with an advanced solid tumor such as melanoma, head and neck, liver or kidney cancer. The chain recombines TRBV9 with TRBJ2-7, with D tentatively TRBD2 (5 bases). The CDR3 DNA reads as TGTGCCAGCAGCGTCGCGCCGGACCCTAGCCACGAGCAGTACTTC. Translated: CASSVAPDPSHEQYF.